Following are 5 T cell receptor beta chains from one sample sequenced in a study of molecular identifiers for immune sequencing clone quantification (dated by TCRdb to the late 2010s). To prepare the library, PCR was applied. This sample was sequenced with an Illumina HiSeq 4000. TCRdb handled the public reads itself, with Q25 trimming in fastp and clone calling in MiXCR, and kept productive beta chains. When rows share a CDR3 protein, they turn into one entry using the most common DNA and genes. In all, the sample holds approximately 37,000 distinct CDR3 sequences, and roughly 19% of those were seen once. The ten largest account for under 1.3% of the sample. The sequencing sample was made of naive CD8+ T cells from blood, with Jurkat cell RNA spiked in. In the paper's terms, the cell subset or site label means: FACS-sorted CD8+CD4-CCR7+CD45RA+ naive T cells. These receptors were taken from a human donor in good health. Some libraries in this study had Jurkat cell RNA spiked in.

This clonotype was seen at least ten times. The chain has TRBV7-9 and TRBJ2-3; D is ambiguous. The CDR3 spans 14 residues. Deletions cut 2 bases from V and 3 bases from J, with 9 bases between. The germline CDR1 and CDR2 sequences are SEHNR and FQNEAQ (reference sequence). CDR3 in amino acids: CASSLYPRTDTQYF. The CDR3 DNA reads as TGTGCCAGCAGCTTATATCCCAGAACAGATACGCAGTATTTT.

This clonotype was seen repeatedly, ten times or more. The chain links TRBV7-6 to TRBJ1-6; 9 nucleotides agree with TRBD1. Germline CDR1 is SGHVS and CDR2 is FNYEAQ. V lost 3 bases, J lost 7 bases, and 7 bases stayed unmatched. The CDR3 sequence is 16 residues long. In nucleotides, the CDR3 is TGTGCCAGCAGCTTTTCGGTGGACAGGGGAAATTCACCCCTCCACTTT. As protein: CASSFSVDRGNSPLHF.

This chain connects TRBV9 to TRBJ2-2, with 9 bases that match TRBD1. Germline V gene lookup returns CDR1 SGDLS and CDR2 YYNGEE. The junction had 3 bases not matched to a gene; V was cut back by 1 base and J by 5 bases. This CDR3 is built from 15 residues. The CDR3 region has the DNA TGTGCCAGCAGCGTACAGACAGGGGGTACCGGGGAGCTGTTTTTT. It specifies CASSVQTGGTGELFF. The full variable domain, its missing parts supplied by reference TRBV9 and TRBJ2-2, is DSGVTQTPKHLITATGQRVTLRCSPRSGDLSVYWYQQSLDQGLQFLIQYYNGEERAKGNILERFSAQQFPDLHSELNLSSLELGDSALYFCASSVQTGGTGELFFGEGSRLTVL.

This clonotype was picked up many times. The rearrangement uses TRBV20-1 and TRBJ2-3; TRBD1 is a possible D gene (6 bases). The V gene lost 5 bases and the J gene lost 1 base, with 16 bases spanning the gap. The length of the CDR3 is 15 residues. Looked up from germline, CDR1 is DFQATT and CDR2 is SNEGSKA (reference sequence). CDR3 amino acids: CSAVYRAVGTDTQYF. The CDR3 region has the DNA TGCAGTGCTGTATACAGGGCGGTGGGCACAGATACGCAGTATTTT.

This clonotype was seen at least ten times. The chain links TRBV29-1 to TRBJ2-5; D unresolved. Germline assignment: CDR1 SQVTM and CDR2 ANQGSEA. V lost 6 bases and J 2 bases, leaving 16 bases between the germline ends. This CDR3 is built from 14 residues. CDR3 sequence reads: CSVTPAERQETQYF. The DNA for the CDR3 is TGCAGCGTGACACCTGCAGAAAGACAAGAGACCCAGTACTTC.